This T cell receptor (beta chain) was recovered during a study of response to subunit inactivated influenza vaccine. The CDR3 has 14 amino acids. From germline, CDR1 is SGHDT and CDR2 YYEEEE. V was clipped by 2 bases and J by 0 bases, with 8 bases between them. Each CDR3 protein is one row after TCRdb ran MiXCR on the RT-PCR reads. The table has a few hundred thousand distinct CDR3 sequences, approximately 7.2% seen once. This clonotype was recorded many times. The sequence derives from a man aged 50 to 75 who received an inactivated influenza vaccine. V is TRBV5-6 and J is TRBJ1-1; D remains ambiguous. Here the sequenced sample was PBMCs from blood, taken 23 months after vaccination. CDR3 nucleotide sequence: TGTGCCAGCAGCTTAGGGTTCATGAACACTGAAGCTTTCTTT. This encodes CASSLGFMNTEAFF.